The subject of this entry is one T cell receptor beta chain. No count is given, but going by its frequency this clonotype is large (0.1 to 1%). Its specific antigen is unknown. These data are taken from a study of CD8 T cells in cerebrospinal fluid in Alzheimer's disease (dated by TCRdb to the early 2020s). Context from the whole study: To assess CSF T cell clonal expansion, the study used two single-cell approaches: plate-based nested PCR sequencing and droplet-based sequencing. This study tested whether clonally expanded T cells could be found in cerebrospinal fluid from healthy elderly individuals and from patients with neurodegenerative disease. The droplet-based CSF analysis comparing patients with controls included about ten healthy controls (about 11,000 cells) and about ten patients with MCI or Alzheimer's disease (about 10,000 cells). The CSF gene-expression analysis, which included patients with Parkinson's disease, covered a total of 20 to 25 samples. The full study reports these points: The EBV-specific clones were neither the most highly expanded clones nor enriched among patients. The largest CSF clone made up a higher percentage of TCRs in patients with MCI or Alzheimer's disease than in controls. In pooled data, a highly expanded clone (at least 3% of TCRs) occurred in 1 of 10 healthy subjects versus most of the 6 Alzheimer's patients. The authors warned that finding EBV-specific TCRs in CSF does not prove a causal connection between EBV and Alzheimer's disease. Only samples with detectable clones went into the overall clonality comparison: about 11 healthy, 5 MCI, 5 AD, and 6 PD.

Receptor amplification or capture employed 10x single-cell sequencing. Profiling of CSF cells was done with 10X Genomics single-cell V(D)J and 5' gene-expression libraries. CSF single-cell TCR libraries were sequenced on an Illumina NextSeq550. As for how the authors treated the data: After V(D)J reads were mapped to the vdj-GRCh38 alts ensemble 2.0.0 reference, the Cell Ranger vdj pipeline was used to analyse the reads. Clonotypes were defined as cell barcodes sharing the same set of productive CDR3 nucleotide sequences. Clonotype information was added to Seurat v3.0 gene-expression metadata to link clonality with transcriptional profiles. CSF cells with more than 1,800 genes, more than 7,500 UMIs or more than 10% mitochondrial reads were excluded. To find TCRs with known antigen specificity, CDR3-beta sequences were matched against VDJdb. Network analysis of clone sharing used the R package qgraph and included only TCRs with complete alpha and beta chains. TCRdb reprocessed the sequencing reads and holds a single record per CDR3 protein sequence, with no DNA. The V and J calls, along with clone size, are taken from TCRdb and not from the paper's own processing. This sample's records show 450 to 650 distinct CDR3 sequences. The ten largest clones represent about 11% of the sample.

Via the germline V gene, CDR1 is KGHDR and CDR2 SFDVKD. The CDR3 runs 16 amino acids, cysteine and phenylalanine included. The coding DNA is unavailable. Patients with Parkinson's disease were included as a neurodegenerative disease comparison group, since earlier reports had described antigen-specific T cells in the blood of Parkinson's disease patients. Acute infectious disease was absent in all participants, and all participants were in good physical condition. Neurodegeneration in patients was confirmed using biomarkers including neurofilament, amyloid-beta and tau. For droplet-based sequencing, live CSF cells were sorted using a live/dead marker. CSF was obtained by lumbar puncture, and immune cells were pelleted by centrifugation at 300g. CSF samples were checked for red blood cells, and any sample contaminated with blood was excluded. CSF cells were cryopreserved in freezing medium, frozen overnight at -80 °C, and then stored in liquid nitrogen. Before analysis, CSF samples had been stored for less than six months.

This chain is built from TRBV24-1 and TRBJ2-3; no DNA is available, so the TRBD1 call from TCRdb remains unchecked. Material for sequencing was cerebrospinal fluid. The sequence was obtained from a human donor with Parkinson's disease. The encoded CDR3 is CATSDPVGGSADTQYF.